This TCR beta chain was retrieved from a study of blood T cell repertoires in COVID-19. On the study more broadly: T cells, B-cell-depleted T cells, or PBMCs provided the cDNA or gDNA that served as material.

Trimming took off 6 bases at V and 7 bases at J, with 21 bases between the two ends. CDR1 and CDR2 from the germline V gene are LNHDA and SQIVND (reference sequence). The CDR3 sequence is 15 residues long. In Seattle, patients joined the study during active infection and were tracked longitudinally. Original processing methods: Using reference gene primer amplification, nucleated cell counts were estimated. The data were produced by immunoSEQ multiplex PCR, yet TCRdb's version contains in-frame clones alone and is incomplete. For V, J and clone size, that table is used; D and trimming come from the DNA. The profile shows approximately 46,000 clones, 80% to 85% of them singletons.

The sample consisted of peripheral blood. The chain couples TRBV19 to TRBJ1-1; D might be TRBD1 (6 bases). This clonotype was obtained from a woman over 75 with COVID-19, enrolled during active disease. The CDR3 reads CASRTRQAIALEAFF. CDR3 sequence (DNA): TGTGCCAGTAGAACGAGACAGGCCATAGCCCTTGAAGCTTTCTTT.